This paragraph covers one T cell receptor beta chain sequence. Its antigen is still unknown. These data belong to a study of long-term antiretroviral therapy in people with HIV. General study results and limits: ART adherence, viral resistance and therapy changes went undocumented. All time points showed a repertoire dominated by clones expanded before ART. Relative to transplant donor controls, diversity remained lower despite increasing after ART.

Runs used v3.0 of the immunoSEQ assay and were done at survey level. Sequencing used immunoSEQ multiplex PCR; TCRdb keeps in-frame clones, though not all of them. This table holds approximately 25,000 clones, approximately 87% found once. For each donor, at least one pre-ART and at least two post-ART PBMC samples were available. This material consisted of unsorted PBMCs, taken 4.8 to 5 years after starting antiretroviral therapy. The receptor was derived from a man between 35 and 55 years old with HIV.

The CDR3 reads CASSHPLGQGEGYGYTF. In DNA form, the CDR3 reads TGCGCCAGCAGCCACCCGTTGGGCCAGGGGGAAGGGTATGGCTACACCTTC. This chain connects TRBV4-1 to TRBJ1-2; 7 nucleotides line up with TRBD1. This CDR3 has 17 residues. Germline lookup yields CDR1 MGHRA and CDR2 YSYEKL. V was pared by 3 bases and J by 5 bases, with 15 bases of the junction left unmatched.